A selection of T cell receptor beta chains follows, all from one sample in a study of cytomegalovirus exposure and HLA in healthy donors. Generated by immunoSEQ multiplex PCR, the TCRdb table keeps only in-frame clones and is missing some. The table shows some 120,000 clones, with 80% occurring only once. Sequencing used PBMCs. All receptors derive from a man under 40 in good health and CMV-seropositive. Both conserved end residues are part of each CDR3. A D gene is named only where the DNA matches it firmly. Only part of the rows carry a size: once, few, many, or a class if the clone is expanded.

TRBD1,15,-,TRBV9,TRBJ2-3,TGTGCCAGCAGCGCGACAGGGCATTTTACAGATACGCAGTATTTT,CASSATGHFTDTQYF
TRBD2,16,few,TRBV6-4,TRBJ2-5,TGTGCCAGCAGTGCTGCTAGCGGGGGAGGTAAAGAGACCCAGTACTTC,CASSAASGGGKETQYF
-,14,once,TRBV6-6,TRBJ1-6,TGTGCCAGCCGTGATCAGGGGCAGGGTTCACCCCTCCACTTT,CASRDQGQGSPLHF
-,16,-,TRBV28,TRBJ1-6,TGTGCCAGCAGGCTCCACAGGGCTACCTATAATTCACCCCTCCACTTT,CASRLHRATYNSPLHF
-,14,-,TRBV6-5,TRBJ2-2,TGTGCCAGCAGACAGGGTATGAACACCGGGGAGCTGTTTTTT,CASRQGMNTGELFF
TRBD1,15,-,TRBV6-1,TRBJ1-5,TGTGCCAGCACGGGACAGGCCCATAGCAATCAGCCCCAGCATTTT,CASTGQAHSNQPQHF
TRBD1,15,-,TRBV27,TRBJ2-7,TGTGCCAGCAGTTTCAGACAGGGCGGGTACTACGAGCAGTACTTC,CASSFRQGGYYEQYF
TRBD1,13,-,TRBV10-3,TRBJ1-1,TGTGCCATCAGTCTGGGGACAGCGACTGAAGCTTTCTTT,CAISLGTATEAFF
TRBD1,15,-,TRBV27,TRBJ2-3,TGTGCCAGCAGTTTATTGGACAGGGGCACAGATACGCAGTATTTT,CASSLLDRGTDTQYF
-,13,once,TRBV5-5,TRBJ1-1,TGTGCCAGCAGCTGGACTGGGGGGACTGAAGCTTTCTTT,CASSWTGGTEAFF
-,13,once,TRBV6-5,TRBJ1-2,TGTGCCAGCAGTGAATCGGGACTGAATGGCTACACCTTC,CASSESGLNGYTF